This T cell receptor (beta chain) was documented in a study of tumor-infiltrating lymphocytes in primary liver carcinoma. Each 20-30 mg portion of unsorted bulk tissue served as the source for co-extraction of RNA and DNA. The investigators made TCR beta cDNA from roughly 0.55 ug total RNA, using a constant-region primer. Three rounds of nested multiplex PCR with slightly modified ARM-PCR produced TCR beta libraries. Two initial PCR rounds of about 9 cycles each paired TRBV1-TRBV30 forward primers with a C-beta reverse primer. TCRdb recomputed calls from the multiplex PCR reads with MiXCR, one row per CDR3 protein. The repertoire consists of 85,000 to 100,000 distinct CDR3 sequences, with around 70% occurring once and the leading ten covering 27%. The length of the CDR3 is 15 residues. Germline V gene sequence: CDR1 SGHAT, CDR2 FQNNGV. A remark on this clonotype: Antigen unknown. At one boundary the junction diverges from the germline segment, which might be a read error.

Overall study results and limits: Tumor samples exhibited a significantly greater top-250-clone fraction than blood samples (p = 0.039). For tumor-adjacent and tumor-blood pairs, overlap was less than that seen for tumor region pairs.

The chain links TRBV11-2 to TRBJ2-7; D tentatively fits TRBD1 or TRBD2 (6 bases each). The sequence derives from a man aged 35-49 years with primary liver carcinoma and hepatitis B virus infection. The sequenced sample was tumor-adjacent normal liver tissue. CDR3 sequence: CATSLGAGGGTEHYF. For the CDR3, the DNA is TGTGCCACCAGCTTAGGGGCTGGAGGGGGTACCGAGCACTACTTC.